Listed here are 30 T cell receptor beta chains from one sample, sequenced in a study of CD8+ T cells in alopecia areata (dated 2018 in TCRdb). The intended sense of this specimen's time point label: baseline before oral tofacitinib. Libraries were constructed by the immunoSEQ multiplex PCR assay. RNA was extracted from all samples and reverse transcribed into cDNA as template for TCR sequencing. TCRdb limited this immuneACCESS table to in-frame rearrangements with V and J called. A share of clones is missing; checked studies link under half to unresolved V genes, and the rest is unexplained. This sample holds 220,000 or so clones; around 62% were observed only once. Clones ranked in the top ten supply 0.45% of the sample. The sequences come from CD4+ T cells sorted from blood, collected at week 0. The receptors here all came from a human donor with alopecia areata.

This rearrangement joins TRBV11-2 to TRBJ2-7; TRBD1 agrees at 9 bases. The CDR3 is made up of 16 amino acids. V gave up 0 bases and J gave up 8 bases; unmatched junction bases: 11. In germline, CDR1 is SGHAT, CDR2 FQNNGV. The CDR3 nucleotides are TGTGCCAGCAGCTTAGATCATCTTAGGACAGGGGCAAAGCAGTACTTC. The encoded protein is CASSLDHLRTGAKQYF.

The chain has TRBV27 and TRBJ2-7; D gene unclear. Germline CDR1 is MNHEY and CDR2 is SMNVEV (reference sequence). The CDR3 spans 12 residues. V was pared by 6 bases and J by 4 bases, with 10 bases between. CDR3 region: CASSAWGYEQYF. The CDR3, as DNA: TGTGCCAGCAGCGCTTGGGGTTACGAGCAGTACTTC.

This chain connects TRBV6-1 to TRBJ1-5; 9 nucleotides align to TRBD1. Germline V lookup: CDR1 MNHNS, CDR2 SASEGT. V lost 8 bases to trimming and J lost 3 bases; unmatched junction nucleotides: 8. The CDR3 is made up of 15 amino acids. CDR3 in DNA: TGTGCCAGCGGGGACCGGGACAGGGTCAATCAGCCCCAGCATTTT. Translated, it gives CASGDRDRVNQPQHF.

The chain links TRBV7-2 to TRBJ2-2, with D unresolved. The CDR3 totals 14 residues. Per germline, CDR1 SGHTA and CDR2 FQGNSA. V lost 2 bases and J 1 base, leaving 5 bases between the germline ends. The CDR3 coding sequence is TGTGCCAGCAGCTTACGCGGGAACACCGGGGAGCTGTTTTTT. The encoded protein is CASSLRGNTGELFF.

The V gene is TRBV27, the J gene TRBJ1-5; D remains unclear. The CDR3 is made up of 17 amino acids. Trimming removed 2 bases from V and 1 base from J, with 15 bases in between. Germline V CDR1 and CDR2: MNHEY, SMNVEV (reference sequence). The chain's CDR3 is CASSLRAGSSSNQPQHF. DNA for the CDR3: TGTGCCAGCAGTTTAAGGGCCGGGTCCTCGAGCAATCAGCCCCAGCATTTT.

This clone was seen a few times. This chain uses TRBV6-1 with TRBJ2-1; D is perhaps TRBD2 (5 bases). Germline V gene lookup returns CDR1 MNHNS and CDR2 SASEGT. The CDR3 has 13 residues. Trimming cost V 6 bases and J 2 bases, with 8 bases left between them. The chain's CDR3 is CASRGLPYNEQFF. DNA of the CDR3: TGTGCCAGCAGAGGACTTCCCTACAATGAGCAGTTCTTC.

This chain uses TRBV6-5 with TRBJ2-7, with 10 positions matching TRBD1. CDR1 and CDR2 from the germline V gene are MNHEY and SVGAGI. The trim removed 5 bases at V and 3 bases at J, leaving 7 bases unmatched. This CDR3 has 15 amino acids. The CDR3 here is CASSRDRGPIYEQYF. CDR3 nucleotide sequence: TGTGCCAGCAGTAGGGACAGGGGACCGATCTACGAGCAGTACTTC.

The chain has TRBV5-1 and TRBJ1-1, with a possible D match to TRBD1 (6 bases). The CDR3 is 15 amino acids. Germline-derived CDR1 and CDR2 are SGHRS and YFSETQ. V gave up 3 bases and J gave up 0 bases, with 12 bases separating them. The CDR3 protein is CASSSDRRMNTEAFF. CDR3 nucleotides: TGCGCCAGCAGCTCCGACAGGCGGATGAACACTGAAGCTTTCTTT.

This clone was observed a few times. The same CDR3 is also encoded by other DNA sequences in this sample. This chain links TRBV29-1 with TRBJ1-1; the D is unclear. Germline V gene lookup returns CDR1 SQVTM and CDR2 ANQGSEA. The ends were cut back, 1 base at V and 1 base at J, with 7 bases in the middle. The CDR3 is 13 amino acids. The CDR3 DNA is TGCAGCGTTGAAGTCACCGAGAACACTGAAGCTTTCTTT. Its translation is CSVEVTENTEAFF.

This clone was detected only once. V is TRBV7-2 and J is TRBJ1-1; perhaps TRBD1 as D (5 bases). CDR1 and CDR2 from the germline V gene are SGHTA and FQGNSA. V was pared by 3 bases and J by 3 bases, with 14 bases between. CDR3 length: 15 amino acids. The CDR3 region is CASSFPGTGDTEAFF. Here the CDR3 DNA reads TGTGCCAGCAGCTTTCCTGGGACGGGGGACACTGAAGCTTTCTTT.

The CDR3 sequence: CASSLQGSGTSRAEQFF. CDR3 DNA: TGCGCCAGCAGCTTGCAAGGGTCCGGGACAAGCCGGGCGGAGCAGTTCTTC. The V gene is TRBV5-1, the J gene TRBJ2-1; maybe TRBD1 (6 bases). Germline V gene sequence: CDR1 SGHRS, CDR2 YFSETQ. The CDR3 sequence is 17 residues long. Trimming shortened V by 1 base and J by 10 bases, and 24 bases separated the two germline ends. The whole variable domain, remainder taken from reference TRBV5-1 and TRBJ2-1, is KAGVTQTPRYLIKTRGQQVTLSCSPISGHRSVSWYQQTPGQGLQFLFEYFSETQRNKGNFPGRFSGRQFSNSRSEMNVSTLELGDSALYLCASSLQGSGTSRAEQFFGPGTRLTVL.

The rearrangement uses TRBV4-1 and TRBJ2-7; D unresolved. The germline gives CDR1 MGHRA, CDR2 YSYEKL. The V end lost 0 bases, the J end lost 5 bases, and 11 bases lay between the germline ends. This CDR3 has 14 amino acids. Here the CDR3 DNA reads TGCGCCAGCAGCCAAGATCGGCTTGGGCACGAGCAGTACTTC. As protein: CASSQDRLGHEQYF.

The genes are TRBV14 and TRBJ2-5; D uncertain. CDR3 length: 12 residues. The ends were cut back, 4 bases at V and 1 base at J, with 4 bases in the middle. Per the germline V gene, CDR1 is SGHDN and CDR2 is FVKESK. CDR3 region: CASSPSQETQYF. In DNA, the CDR3 is TGTGCCAGCAGCCCTTCCCAAGAGACCCAGTACTTC.

This clone was found a few times. This sequence joins TRBV29-1 and TRBJ2-7; 9 nucleotides agree with TRBD2. The trim removed 5 bases at V and 7 bases at J, leaving 9 bases unmatched. The CDR3 contains 13 residues. The V gene's germline CDR1 is SQVTM and CDR2 ANQGSEA. The CDR3 protein is CSVSGLAIGEQYF. The CDR3 DNA sequence: TGCAGCGTTTCCGGACTAGCGATTGGGGAGCAGTACTTC.

This clone was detected a few times. The chain recombines TRBV28 with TRBJ1-1; D is possibly TRBD1 (5 bases). Trimming took off 3 bases at V and 3 bases at J, with 11 bases between the two ends. CDR1 and CDR2 (germline): MDHEN, SYDVKM. The CDR3 sequence is 14 residues long. In DNA, the CDR3 is TGTGCCAGCAGTTTTTTGGGGCCGGACACTGAAGCTTTCTTT. Protein product: CASSFLGPDTEAFF. Filled out from reference TRBV28 and TRBJ1-1, the complete variable domain reads DVKVTQSSRYLVKRTGEKVFLECVQDMDHENMFWYRQDPGLGLRLIYFSYDVKMKEKGDIPEGYSVSREKKERFSLILESASTNQTSMYLCASSFLGPDTEAFFGQGTRLTVV.

CDR3 coding DNA: TGTGCCAGCAGTCCAGGACTAGCGGGAGTTGGCGAGCAGTACTTC. It encodes CASSPGLAGVGEQYF. The V call is TRBV27, the J call TRBJ2-7; TRBD2 aligns across 13 bases. Germline lookup yields CDR1 MNHEY and CDR2 SMNVEV (reference sequence). V trimming: 5 bases; J trimming: 6 bases; junction bases outside the gene matches: 7. The CDR3 sequence is 15 residues long.

This clone was seen a few times. CDR3 loop: CASSLAESKINEQFF. CDR3 nucleotide sequence: TGTGCCAGCAGCTTGGCCGAGAGCAAAATCAATGAGCAGTTCTTC. The V and J genes are TRBV7-3 and TRBJ2-1; D call uncertain. The CDR3 consists of 15 residues. The V end lost 3 bases, the J end lost 6 bases, and 15 bases lay between the germline ends. Germline V gives CDR1 SGHTA, CDR2 FQGTGA.

The chain joins TRBV5-4 to TRBJ2-5, with a tentative D call TRBD1 (5 bases). In germline, CDR1 is SGHNT, CDR2 YYREEE (reference sequence). The CDR3 is 14 residues long. Between the trimmed V and J ends, which lost 2 bases and 2 bases, there was a span of 10 bases. CDR3 region: CASSLGQRQETQYF. As DNA, the CDR3 is TGTGCCAGCAGCTTAGGACAAAGGCAAGAGACCCAGTACTTC.

The V gene is TRBV30, the J gene TRBJ2-1, with TRBD1 matching 7 bases. Germline CDR1 and CDR2: GTSNPN and SVGIG (reference sequence). The junction had 8 bases not matched to a gene; V was cut back by 6 bases and J by 9 bases. The CDR3 runs to 12 residues. The CDR3 bases are TGTGCCTGCCCGTCGACAGGGCTTGAGCAGTTCTTC. Translating it yields CACPSTGLEQFF.

Only a few counts were recorded for this clone. The rearrangement uses TRBV7-9 and TRBJ2-3, with D perhaps matching TRBD2 (5 bases). Per germline, CDR1 SEHNR and CDR2 FQNEAQ (reference sequence). With 7 bases removed from V and 0 bases from J, the gap between germline ends came to 17 bases. The CDR3 has 16 amino acids. CDR3: CASTPPGRASTDTQYF. For the CDR3, the DNA is TGTGCCAGCACCCCACCCGGGCGGGCTAGCACAGATACGCAGTATTTT.

This clone appeared a single time. V gene TRBV4-1 combines with J gene TRBJ2-3; 8 nucleotides agree with TRBD1. Germline V lookup: CDR1 MGHRA, CDR2 YSYEKL. CDR3 size: 14 residues. Trimming took 0 bases from V and 6 from J; bases not matched to a gene: 2. The CDR3 nucleotides are TGCGCCAGCAGCCAAGATGGGGACAGGGATACGCAGTATTTT. This encodes CASSQDGDRDTQYF.

V usage is TRBV30 and J usage is TRBJ2-3, with 10 nucleotides matching TRBD2. J was trimmed by 2 bases and V by 3 bases; bases with no gene match: 11. This CDR3 region has 17 residues. Germline V gene data show CDR1 as GTSNPN and CDR2 as SVGIG (reference sequence). CDR3 nucleotides: TGTGCCTGGAGAGTAGCGGGGGGACCCTCTCCCACAGATACGCAGTATTTT. This sequence encodes CAWRVAGGPSPTDTQYF.

This clone was counted at least ten times. This chain links TRBV10-3 with TRBJ2-7, with a tentative D call TRBD2 (5 bases). V was pared by 0 bases and J by 5 bases, with 8 bases between. This CDR3 is built from 13 residues. The V gene's germline CDR1 is ENHRY and CDR2 SYGVKD. In DNA, the CDR3 is TGTGCCATCAGTGAGTCTGCAGCGGACGAGCAGTACTTC. As protein: CAISESAADEQYF.

The chain recombines TRBV6-1 with TRBJ2-3; D not resolved. The CDR3 loop spans 14 amino acids. The germline CDR1 and CDR2 sequences are MNHNS and SASEGT. V lost 2 bases and J 5 bases, leaving 11 bases between the germline ends. The DNA of the CDR3 is TGTGCCAGCAGTGAACGAGGCTCACTAGATACGCAGTATTTT. Protein product: CASSERGSLDTQYF.

V usage is TRBV25-1 and J usage is TRBJ2-3, with a tentative D call TRBD2 (6 bases). The CDR3 loop spans 16 amino acids. Germline V gives CDR1 MGHDK, CDR2 SYGVNS. Trimming stripped 1 base from V and 1 base from J, with 12 bases between. The CDR3 DNA reads TGTGCCAGCAGTGAATTGGGCGGGGTGGGCACAGATACGCAGTATTTT. Translating it yields CASSELGGVGTDTQYF.

The chain joins TRBV7-2 to TRBJ2-7; D is unresolved. CDR1 is SGHTA and CDR2 is FQGNSA in the germline V gene. The CDR3 is made up of 11 amino acids. The germline V and J ends were trimmed by 0 bases and 6 bases, with 3 bases remaining between them. The chain's CDR3 is CASSLAIEQYF. As DNA, the CDR3 is TGTGCCAGCAGCTTAGCGATCGAGCAGTACTTC. The variable domain in full, with the rest retrieved from reference TRBV7-2 and TRBJ2-7, is GAGVSQSPSNKVTEKGKDVELRCDPISGHTALYWYRQSLGQGLEFLIYFQGNSAPDKSGLPSDRFSAERTGGSVSTLTIQRTQQEDSAVYLCASSLAIEQYFGPGTRLTVT.

This clone occurred a few times. The chain recombines TRBV11-2 with TRBJ2-1; 9 nucleotides line up with TRBD2. Unmatched junction bases numbered 10, after V lost 3 bases and J lost 7 bases. Looked up from germline, CDR1 is SGHAT and CDR2 is FQNNGV. The CDR3 covers 16 residues. CDR3: CASSFLGGRARNEQFF. CDR3 bases: TGTGCCAGCAGCTTTCTGGGCGGGAGGGCCCGAAATGAGCAGTTCTTC.

This clone has more than one count but fewer than ten. Other DNA sequences within the sample encode an identical CDR3. V usage is TRBV6-5 and J usage is TRBJ2-1; possibly TRBD1 or TRBD2 for D (6 bases each). Germline V gene data show CDR1 as MNHEY and CDR2 as SVGAGI. The V end lost 2 bases, the J end lost 5 bases, and 13 bases lay between the germline ends. This CDR3 has 15 amino acids. CDR3 coding DNA: TGTGCCAGCAGTTACGACCGGGGGCGCAACAATGAGCAGTTCTTC. It yields the protein CASSYDRGRNNEQFF.

V and J are TRBV10-3 and TRBJ2-3; 9 nucleotides agree with TRBD2. This CDR3 spans 16 amino acids. Trimming at V came to 2 bases and at J to 4 bases, leaving 7 bases not matched to a gene. CDR1 is ENHRY, CDR2 SYGVKD, per germline. In DNA, the CDR3 is TGTGCCATCAGTGAGCCGGGACTAGCTAGGTCAGATACGCAGTATTTT. Translating gives CAISEPGLARSDTQYF.

This clone was recorded only once. The chain uses TRBV28 and TRBJ1-1; no reliable D call. Germline values: CDR1 MDHEN, CDR2 SYDVKM. Between the trimmed V and J ends, which lost 8 bases and 3 bases, there was a span of 4 bases. The CDR3 is made up of 10 amino acids. As DNA, the CDR3 is TGTGCCAGCGGCCACACTGAAGCTTTCTTT. It translates to CASGHTEAFF.